This entry features one T cell receptor (beta chain) sequence. As yet, its antigen is unknown. This record comes from a study of cytomegalovirus exposure and HLA in healthy donors. Study findings and constraints: In a later analysis, V- and J-gene trimming of beta chains associated with a DCLRE1C missense variant, replicated independently. Presence/absence analysis assumed near-uniform sequencing depth across donors. Earlier findings revealed that most TCR beta V segments proved productive either about 90% or about 30% of the time.

The PCR had 60 Vbeta and 13 Jbeta primers. Profiling relied on immunoSEQ multiplex PCR, and the TCRdb table lists in-frame clones only, not all of them. This sample has about 55,000 clones, with 60% to 80% found just once. This CDR3 has 15 amino acids. Trimming at V came to 3 bases and at J to 7 bases, leaving 8 bases not matched to a gene. Germline assignment: CDR1 LNHDA and CDR2 SQIVND (reference sequence). This TCR was sampled from a female donor in good health and CMV-seronegative. The rearrangement uses TRBV19 and TRBJ1-2; 10 nucleotides align to TRBD1. The source material was PBMCs. CDR3: CASSMGQGIVGGYTF. CDR3 bases: TGTGCCAGTAGTATGGGACAGGGGATTGTAGGTGGCTACACCTTC.